The 24 T cell receptor beta chains given below trace back to one sample, sequenced in a study of cytomegalovirus exposure and HLA in healthy donors (dated by TCRdb to between 2016 and 2019). Library construction relied on the immunoSEQ multiplex PCR assay. TCRdb retrieved this table from immuneACCESS and kept in-frame rearrangements only. Not all clones are present; in checked studies, unresolved V genes account for under half, and no reason is known for the remainder. Within this sample are 75,000 to 90,000 clones, with roughly 94% of them counted one time only. The ten largest clones add up to roughly 0.75% of the sample. Specimen: PBMCs. The receptors here all came from a woman under 30 in good health and CMV-seronegative.

The chain combines TRBV19 with TRBJ1-1, with no clear D. V was clipped by 4 bases and J by 7 bases, with 7 bases between them. The CDR3 covers 11 residues. Germline V lookup: CDR1 LNHDA, CDR2 SQIVND (reference sequence). The CDR3 DNA sequence: TGTGCCAGTAGTAGCGGGATTGAAGCTTTCTTT. Its protein product is CASSSGIEAFF.

CDR3 protein: CASSRTGGPAYEQYF. The CDR3 nucleotides read TGTGCCAGTAGTAGGACAGGGGGTCCGGCCTACGAGCAGTACTTC. The chain couples TRBV19 to TRBJ2-7, with 10 bases fitting TRBD1. Germline-derived CDR1 and CDR2 are LNHDA and SQIVND (reference sequence). The CDR3 length is 15 residues. V lost 4 bases to trimming and J lost 2 bases; unmatched junction nucleotides: 5.

The V call is TRBV19, the J call TRBJ1-1, with D possibly TRBD1 on 5 matching bases. Trimming removed 7 bases at V and 3 bases at J, with 15 bases between. This CDR3 has 14 amino acids. Germline-derived CDR1 and CDR2 are LNHDA and SQIVND (reference sequence). The CDR3, as DNA: TGTGCCAGTAAAGGGGTAGGGAAGGACACTGAAGCTTTCTTT. It specifies CASKGVGKDTEAFF.

The chain employs TRBV29-1 and TRBJ2-7, with TRBD2 matching over 8 bases. V shed 1 base and J 1 base; nucleotides not matched to a gene: 3. Germline CDR1 reads SQVTM; CDR2 reads ANQGSEA. The CDR3 runs 14 residues. In DNA, the CDR3 is TGCAGCGTTGAAGGCCCTAGCGGGTCCTACGAGCAGTACTTC. Its protein is CSVEGPSGSYEQYF.

The chain is built from TRBV10-3 and TRBJ2-1; 11 bases line up with TRBD1. V lost 7 bases, J lost 4 bases, and 6 bases stayed unmatched. The CDR3 runs 15 residues. Germline CDR1 ENHRY, CDR2 SYGVKD. The CDR3 loop reads CAIKPGTGGYNEQFF. The CDR3 coding sequence is TGTGCCATCAAACCCGGGACAGGGGGATACAATGAGCAGTTCTTC.

V usage is TRBV7-2 and J usage is TRBJ1-2; 7 nucleotides line up with TRBD1. The germline gives CDR1 SGHTA, CDR2 FQGNSA. CDR3 length: 15 residues. J lost 0 bases, V lost 0 bases, and 1 base had no gene match. CDR3 amino acids: CASSLADRPNYGYTF. CDR3 in DNA: TGTGCCAGCAGCTTAGCGGACAGGCCTAACTATGGCTACACCTTC.

The rearrangement links TRBV11-2 to TRBJ1-1; 7 bases are a match to TRBD1. With V trimmed by 0 bases and J by 1 base, 5 bases remained unmatched. Looked up from germline, CDR1 is SGHAT and CDR2 is FQNNGV. The CDR3 loop spans 16 amino acids. CDR3 region: CASSLDIDRANTEAFF. The CDR3 bases are TGTGCCAGCAGCTTAGATATCGACAGGGCGAACACTGAAGCTTTCTTT. Combining the CDR3 with reference TRBV11-2 and TRBJ1-1 gives the whole variable domain EAGVAQSPRYKIIEKRQSVAFWCNPISGHATLYWYQQILGQGPKLLIQFQNNGVVDDSQLPKDRFSAERLKGVDSTLKIQPAKLEDSAVYLCASSLDIDRANTEAFFGQGTRLTVV.

CDR3 sequence (DNA): TGTGCCAGCAGCGCTACTAGCGGGGGAACCTACGAGCAGTACTTC. It translates to CASSATSGGTYEQYF. The chain joins TRBV9 to TRBJ2-7; 11 bases map to TRBD2. In germline, CDR1 is SGDLS, CDR2 YYNGEE. V dropped 3 bases and J dropped 2; count of bases not matched to a gene: 4. The CDR3 consists of 15 residues.

The rearrangement links TRBV5-5 to TRBJ1-4, with 9 bases that match TRBD1. Trimming took 2 bases from V and 4 from J; bases not matched to a gene: 3. This CDR3 has 15 amino acids. Per the germline V gene, CDR1 is SGHKS and CDR2 is YYEKEE (reference sequence). The CDR3: CASSLQGAGNEKLFF. The DNA of the CDR3 is TGTGCCAGCAGCTTACAGGGGGCTGGTAATGAAAAACTGTTTTTT.

This chain links TRBV7-9 with TRBJ1-1, with 8 bases identical to TRBD1. The ends lost 2 bases at V and 3 bases at J; junction bases unmatched: 5. Per the germline V gene, CDR1 is SEHNR and CDR2 is FQNEAQ (reference sequence). The CDR3 runs to 15 residues. This CDR3 is CASSLMAGGHTEAFF. The CDR3 DNA reads as TGTGCCAGCAGCTTAATGGCAGGGGGCCACACTGAAGCTTTCTTT. The full variable domain, completed using reference TRBV7-9 and TRBJ1-1, is DTGVSQNPRHKITKRGQNVTFRCDPISEHNRLYWYRQTLGQGPEFLTYFQNEAQLEKSRLLSDRFSAERPKGSFSTLEIQRTEQGDSAMYLCASSLMAGGHTEAFFGQGTRLTVV.

This clone was seen only once. This chain connects TRBV4-3 to TRBJ2-5; the match to TRBD1 covers 7 bases. The V gene's germline CDR1 is LGHNA and CDR2 YSLEER. The V gene end was trimmed by 1 base and the J gene end by 0 bases; junction bases not matched to a gene: 2. CDR3 length equals 15 residues. The CDR3 bases are TGCGCCAGCAGCCAAGGAGACAGGGACCAAGAGACCCAGTACTTC. Its protein product is CASSQGDRDQETQYF.

This clone was recorded a few times. J is TRBJ2-2 and V is TRBV5-1, with 8 bases lining up with TRBD2. CDR3 length equals 15 residues. Trimming took 1 base from V and 4 from J; bases not matched to a gene: 3. Germline V gene sequence: CDR1 SGHRS, CDR2 YFSETQ. The CDR3 nucleotides are TGCGCCAGCAGCTTGCTAGCGGGTTTCACCGGGGAGCTGTTTTTT. Residues: CASSLLAGFTGELFF.

The chain employs TRBV11-3 and TRBJ2-1, with D possibly being TRBD1 (6 bases). Trimming shortened V by 2 bases and J by 9 bases, and 17 bases separated the two germline ends. The CDR3 contains 15 residues. Per the germline V gene, CDR1 is SGHNT and CDR2 is YENEEA. For the CDR3, the DNA is TGTGCCAGCAGCTTAACAGGGTCCTTCGCTGTTGAGCAGTTCTTC. Amino acid sequence: CASSLTGSFAVEQFF.

The J gene is TRBJ2-3, the V gene TRBV5-4; the match to TRBD1 covers 7 bases. CDR1 and CDR2 from the germline V gene are SGHNT and YYREEE (reference sequence). After removal of 4 bases from V and 5 bases from J, the junction contained 7 bases not matched to a gene. The CDR3 sequence is 14 residues long. CDR3 sequence reads: CASSRYQGEDTQYF. The CDR3 DNA follows: TGTGCCAGCAGCCGCTACCAGGGGGAAGATACGCAGTATTTT.

V usage is TRBV15 and J usage is TRBJ2-5; D possibly corresponds to TRBD2 (5 bases). The V gene lost 0 bases and the J gene lost 5 bases, with 19 bases spanning the gap. CDR1 is LNHNV, CDR2 YYDKDF, per germline (reference sequence). The length of the CDR3 is 17 residues. CDR3 sequence (DNA): TGTGCCACCAGCAGAGATCTTATTACTAGAAAGGAGGAGACCCAGTACTTC. Encoded protein: CATSRDLITRKEETQYF.

The rearrangement uses TRBV4-1 and TRBJ2-7; TRBD2 might be the D (6 bases). Germline V CDR1 and CDR2: MGHRA, YSYEKL. V dropped 4 bases and J dropped 4 bases, with 11 bases sitting between them. The CDR3 is 13 amino acids. The CDR3 DNA reads TGCGCCAGCAGCCCAAAGGAGGGATACGAGCAGTACTTC. Protein product: CASSPKEGYEQYF.

This chain links TRBV19 with TRBJ1-5, with TRBD1 matching over 9 bases. This CDR3 region has 20 residues. From germline, CDR1 is LNHDA and CDR2 SQIVND (reference sequence). V dropped 0 bases and J dropped 4; count of bases not matched to a gene: 16. CDR3 nucleotide sequence: TGTGCCAGTAGTATAGACCAGACTTGGGCGCTGGGGACAGGGAATCAGCCCCAGCATTTT. Its protein product is CASSIDQTWALGTGNQPQHF.

The rearrangement joins TRBV7-9 to TRBJ2-7; D unresolved. This CDR3 has 14 residues. The germline V and J ends were trimmed by 5 bases and 3 bases, with 14 bases remaining between them. Germline loops: CDR1 SEHNR, CDR2 FQNEAQ (reference sequence). The CDR3 bases are TGTGCCAGCAGCCGCGACATTTCGGACTACGAGCAGTACTTC. This codes for CASSRDISDYEQYF.

The chain couples TRBV10-3 to TRBJ2-1, with no clear D. CDR1 ENHRY and CDR2 SYGVKD come from the germline V gene. The V gene lost 9 bases and the J gene lost 8 bases, with 20 bases spanning the gap. The CDR3 spans 14 residues. The CDR3, as DNA: TGTGCCATATTGGGCGAGATGGTGTGGGATGAGCAGTTCTTC. Protein sequence: CAILGEMVWDEQFF.

The chain links TRBV6-6 to TRBJ1-2; no clear D gene. This CDR3 is built from 14 residues. The ends were cut back, 8 bases at V and 1 base at J, with 14 bases in the middle. Germline lookup yields CDR1 MNHNY and CDR2 SVGAGI (reference sequence). CDR3: CASQSGRDNYGYTF. In nucleotides, the CDR3 is TGTGCCAGCCAGTCGGGGAGGGATAACTATGGCTACACCTTC.

The genes are TRBV9 and TRBJ2-3; D gene ambiguous. The CDR3 sequence is 17 residues long. Germline V gene sequence: CDR1 SGDLS, CDR2 YYNGEE. The V and J ends lost 1 base and 0 bases respectively, with 15 bases between them. CDR3 region: CASSVPTDLTSTDTQYF. CDR3 nucleotides: TGTGCCAGCAGCGTACCAACAGATTTAACTAGCACAGATACGCAGTATTTT.

V usage is TRBV6-4 and J usage is TRBJ2-1, with TRBD2 identical over 9 bases. With 3 bases clipped from V and 7 bases from J, the junction kept 7 bases outside the gene matches. The CDR3 has 15 amino acids. Germline CDR1 MRHNA, CDR2 SNTAGT. The CDR3 reads CASSERGGAGNEQFF. DNA for the CDR3: TGTGCCAGCAGTGAACGCGGGGGGGCAGGGAATGAGCAGTTCTTC.

The chain has TRBV5-8 and TRBJ2-1; maybe TRBD1 (5 bases). The CDR3 extends over 15 amino acids. The V end was cut by 6 bases, the J end by 0 bases, with 13 bases between. Germline CDR1 SGHTS, CDR2 YDEGEE. The CDR3 protein is CASTQTVFSYNEQFF. As DNA, the CDR3 is TGTGCCAGCACCCAGACAGTCTTCTCCTACAATGAGCAGTTCTTC.

This chain links TRBV10-2 with TRBJ2-2; no definite D call. Between the trimmed V and J ends, which lost 0 bases and 4 bases, there was a span of 18 bases. The germline CDR1 and CDR2 sequences are WSHSY and SAAADI. This CDR3 region has 18 residues. The CDR3 nucleotides read TGCGCCAGCAGTGAGTCGACTCTACGGCGGCGAGGCACCGGGGAGCTGTTTTTT. Its translation is CASSESTLRRRGTGELFF.